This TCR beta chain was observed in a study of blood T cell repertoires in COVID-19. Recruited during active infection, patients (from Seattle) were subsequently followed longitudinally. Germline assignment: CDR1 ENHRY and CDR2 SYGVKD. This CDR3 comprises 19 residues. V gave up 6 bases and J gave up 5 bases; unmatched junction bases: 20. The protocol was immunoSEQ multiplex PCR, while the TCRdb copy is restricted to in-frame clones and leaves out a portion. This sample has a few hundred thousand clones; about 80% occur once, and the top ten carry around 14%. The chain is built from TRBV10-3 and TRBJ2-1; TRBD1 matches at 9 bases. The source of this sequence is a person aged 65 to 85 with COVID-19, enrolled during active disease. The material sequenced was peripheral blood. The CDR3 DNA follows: TGTGCCATCAGATCCAGGACAGGGGACTCCGCTAGCACACACAATGAGCAGTTCTTC. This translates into CAIRSRTGDSASTHNEQFF.